Following are 18 T cell receptor beta chains from one sample sequenced in a study of blood T cells in healthy people across ages (dated by TCRdb to about 2015). Libraries were made using 5' RACE. Data came from an Illumina HiSeq 2500. A second roughly 6 to 12 cycle PCR used a sample-barcoded 5' primer and a J-beta primer mix. TCRdb trimmed public reads at Q25 via fastp, called clones via MiXCR and kept in-frame beta chains. A single entry per CDR3 protein holds the most common genes and DNA from its merged rows. The sample yields around 800,000 distinct CDR3 sequences; around a quarter were counted once. Around 2.9% of the sample is held by the ten biggest clonotypes. These records were also assigned to another study, of T cells of mothers and their children.

The sequenced sample was blood. These receptors were collected from a boy younger than 18 in good health.

This clonotype was seen a handful of times. V usage is TRBV7-8 and J usage is TRBJ1-5, with TRBD1 as a possible D gene (6 bases). The V gene's germline CDR1 is SGHVS and CDR2 FQNEAQ. The CDR3 length is 15 residues. Trimming stripped 7 bases from V and 5 bases from J, with 18 bases between. The CDR3 DNA follows: TGTGCCAGCACCCCATCGAGGGGGTGGGATCAGCCCCAGCATTTT. The encoded protein is CASTPSRGWDQPQHF.

A word on this clonotype: The junction and the germline gene differ at one end; a read error may be behind it. The chain employs TRBV11-2 and TRBJ2-5, with TRBD2 identical over 10 bases. This CDR3 region has 14 residues. From germline, CDR1 is SGHAT and CDR2 FQNNGV. The CDR3 sequence is CASSLDRTSGGGDF. CDR3 DNA sequence: TGTGCCAGCAGCTTAGACCGGACTAGCGGAGGGGGGGACTTC.

Details on this clonotype: One end of the junction varies from germline; a read error may be responsible. The rearrangement uses TRBV12-3 or TRBV12-4 and TRBJ2-7, with 11 positions matching TRBD2. The end of the DNA fits TRBJ2-1 better, so the J call may be wrong. The CDR3 spans 15 residues. In DNA form, the CDR3 reads TGTGCCAACAGTTTAGCGGGGGGGCCTCACAATGAGCAGTTCTTC. Its protein product is CANSLAGGPHNEQFF.

This clonotype was counted a few times. This chain links TRBV6-2 or TRBV6-3 with TRBJ2-6, with D uncertain. V shed 7 bases and J shed 0 bases, with 4 bases lying between them. The CDR3 loop spans 13 amino acids. The germline V gene has CDR1 MNHEY and CDR2 SVGEGT. Written as DNA, the CDR3 is TGTGCCAGCACTGACTCTGGGGCCAACGTCCTGACTTTC. This codes for CASTDSGANVLTF.

The chain employs TRBV7-9 and TRBJ1-4; 7 positions agree with TRBD1. The CDR3 loop spans 14 amino acids. V gave up 4 bases and J gave up 8 bases; unmatched junction bases: 7. The germline V gene encodes CDR1 SEHNR and CDR2 FQNEAQ (reference sequence). The CDR3 DNA reads as TGTGCCAGCAGCTACACAGGGGACGGAGAAAAACTGTTTTTT. This gives the protein CASSYTGDGEKLFF.

In this sample, this clonotype turned up once. Compared with germline, one end of the junction differs, possibly owing to a read error. This chain uses TRBV5-1 with TRBJ1-3; D is perhaps TRBD1 (5 bases). CDR1 is SGHRS and CDR2 is YFSETQ in the germline V gene. This CDR3 has 16 amino acids. CDR3 in amino acids: CANSLVGTYSGNTIYF. The CDR3 DNA follows: TGCGCCAACAGCTTGGTCGGGACGTACTCTGGAAACACCATATATTTT.

This clonotype was detected a few times. V is TRBV20-1 and J is TRBJ2-1; 8 bases are shared with TRBD2. Germline loops: CDR1 DFQATT, CDR2 SNEGSKA (reference sequence). J was trimmed by 9 bases and V by 4 bases; bases with no gene match: 11. CDR3 size: 14 residues. The CDR3 reads CSAIVTGGDGEQFF. For the CDR3, the DNA is TGCAGTGCTATCGTAACGGGAGGGGACGGTGAGCAGTTCTTC.

The sample holds a few counts of this clonotype. The rearrangement uses TRBV5-1 and TRBJ1-2; maybe TRBD1 (5 bases). Germline CDR1 reads SGHRS; CDR2 reads YFSETQ. The CDR3 totals 14 residues. V was trimmed by 4 bases and J by 3 bases, leaving 13 bases between them. This CDR3 is CASSVQGSDYGYTF. In DNA, the CDR3 is TGCGCCAGCAGCGTCCAGGGCTCTGACTATGGCTACACCTTC.

A single count supports this clonotype. CDR3 sequence: CASSGQGGLNTEAFF. DNA for the CDR3: TGTGCCAGCAGCGGACAGGGGGGGTTGAACACTGAAGCTTTCTTT. This chain joins TRBV7-9 and TRBJ1-1; 10 nucleotides align to TRBD1. The CDR3 has 15 residues. Germline CDR1 is SEHNR and CDR2 is FQNEAQ (reference sequence). Trimming removed 5 bases from V and 0 bases from J; junction bases left unmatched: 3.

This clonotype was seen a handful of times. V is TRBV20-1 and J is TRBJ2-2, with D perhaps TRBD2 (7 bases). Germline V gene data show CDR1 as DFQATT and CDR2 as SNEGSKA (reference sequence). The length of the CDR3 is 16 residues. Trimming removed 1 base from V and 2 bases from J, with 14 bases in between. The CDR3 DNA follows: TGCAGTGCTAGAGGATGGGGCGGGGGCAACACCGGGGAGCTGTTTTTT. Its translation is CSARGWGGGNTGELFF.

Comments on this clonotype: At one of its ends the junction is not consistent with the germline gene, which may arise from a read error. The rearrangement joins TRBV7-9 to TRBJ2-3, with a possible D match to TRBD2 (5 bases). Germline V gene sequence: CDR1 SEHNR, CDR2 FQNEAQ (reference sequence). This CDR3 has 14 residues. This CDR3 is CASSSVRVGDAQYF. Here the CDR3 DNA reads TGTGCCAGCAGCTCAGTAAGGGTGGGAGATGCGCAGTATTTT. The variable domain in full, with the rest retrieved from reference TRBV7-9 and TRBJ2-3, is DTGVSQNPRHKITKRGQNVTFRCDPISEHNRLYWYRQTLGQGPEFLTYFQNEAQLEKSRLLSDRFSAERPKGSFSTLEIQRTEQGDSAMYLCASSSVRVGDAQYFGPGTRLTVL.

The table lists this clonotype with a few counts. The rearrangement links TRBV4-2 to TRBJ2-1, with 8 nucleotides matching TRBD2. This CDR3 has 16 residues. V lost 0 bases and J lost 4; bases outside the gene matches: 5. Germline-derived CDR1 and CDR2 are LGHNA and YNFKEQ. The CDR3 DNA reads as TGTGCCAGCAGCCAAGAGGAGCGGGGGCCTTACAATGAGCAGTTCTTC. Its protein product is CASSQEERGPYNEQFF.

Only one count was recorded for this clonotype. The chain combines TRBV5-1 with TRBJ2-2; TRBD2 matches 11 bases. V trimming: 4 bases; J trimming: 3 bases; junction bases outside the gene matches: 8. Looked up from germline, CDR1 is SGHRS and CDR2 is YFSETQ. CDR3 length: 17 amino acids. CDR3 sequence (DNA): TGCGCCAGCAGCCTGACTAGCGGGGTTCGCGACACCGGGGAGCTGTTTTTT. This translates into CASSLTSGVRDTGELFF. The entire variable domain, with the rest obtained from reference TRBV5-1 and TRBJ2-2, is as follows: KAGVTQTPRYLIKTRGQQVTLSCSPISGHRSVSWYQQTPGQGLQFLFEYFSETQRNKGNFPGRFSGRQFSNSRSEMNVSTLELGDSALYLCASSLTSGVRDTGELFFGEGSRLTVL.

The chain couples TRBV20-1 to TRBJ1-5; a possible D gene is TRBD1 (5 bases). CDR1 is DFQATT, CDR2 SNEGSKA, per germline (reference sequence). This CDR3 has 16 amino acids. The V end lost 4 bases, the J end lost 2 bases, and 18 bases lay between the germline ends. CDR3 nucleotides: TGCAGTGCTAATTCCGTCCGGGGCTCGGGCAATCAGCCCCAGCATTTT. This sequence encodes CSANSVRGSGNQPQHF.

The J gene is TRBJ2-5, the V gene TRBV2, with no clear D. CDR1 and CDR2 (germline): SNHLY, FYNNEI. V lost 4 bases and J lost 2, with 8 bases in between. The CDR3 consists of 13 residues. CDR3 in DNA: TGTGCCAGCAGTGTGGAAAAACAAGAGACCCAGTACTTC. Translation: CASSVEKQETQYF.

The chain uses TRBV4-2 and TRBJ2-5; D gene uncertain. V gave up 1 base and J gave up 5 bases, with 20 bases separating them. The germline CDR1 and CDR2 sequences are LGHNA and YNFKEQ. This CDR3 has 17 amino acids. DNA of the CDR3: TGTGCCAGCAGCCAAGGGCCCTTGGGGATAAACGTGGAGACCCAGTACTTC. Protein product: CASSQGPLGINVETQYF.

This clonotype was picked up one time. The rearrangement uses TRBV19 and TRBJ2-7, with D hard to call. Trimming took off 6 bases at V and 6 bases at J, with 12 bases between the two ends. CDR3 length: 12 residues. Germline V gives CDR1 LNHDA, CDR2 SQIVND (reference sequence). DNA for the CDR3: TGTGCCAGTAGGCGAAGGGAAGGCGAGCAGTACTTC. Encoded protein: CASRRREGEQYF.

The chain couples TRBV20-1 to TRBJ2-3; possible D gene TRBD1, 6 bases. V lost 8 bases and J lost 2, with 17 bases in between. The CDR3 length is 14 residues. Germline V CDR1 and CDR2: DFQATT, SNEGSKA (reference sequence). The CDR3 sequence: CSPLQGFFTDTQYF. CDR3 sequence (DNA): TGCAGTCCCCTACAGGGTTTTTTCACAGATACGCAGTATTTT.